What follows are 21 T cell receptor beta chains derived from one specimen sequenced in a study of cytomegalovirus exposure and HLA in healthy donors. The PCR ran on 60 Vbeta and 13 Jbeta primers. Here immunoSEQ multiplex PCR was the method, and the copy in TCRdb shows in-frame clones only, minus some. The sample records 84,000 or so clones, about 80% being singletons. The material sequenced was PBMCs. Receptors originate from a male donor in good health and CMV-seronegative.

The rearrangement links TRBV19 to TRBJ1-6; D perhaps matches TRBD1 (6 bases). The CDR3 length is 13 residues. V shed 4 bases and J shed 10 bases, with 11 bases lying between them. In germline, CDR1 is LNHDA, CDR2 SQIVND (reference sequence). DNA for the CDR3: TGTGCCAGTAGTACACAGGGTAGCTCACCCCTCCACTTT. It encodes CASSTQGSSPLHF.

The V call is TRBV10-3, the J call TRBJ2-6; 7 nucleotides agree with TRBD2. CDR1 ENHRY and CDR2 SYGVKD come from the germline V gene. This CDR3 has 20 residues. Trimming took 0 bases from V and 0 from J; bases not matched to a gene: 11. The CDR3 DNA is TGTGCCATCAGTGAGTCGCCCGGGACGGGGGGAAGCTCTGGGGCCAACGTCCTGACTTTC. Residues: CAISESPGTGGSSGANVLTF.

This rearrangement joins TRBV19 to TRBJ2-2, with a tentative D call TRBD1 (6 bases). CDR3 length: 16 amino acids. CDR1 and CDR2 from the germline V gene are LNHDA and SQIVND (reference sequence). Trimming cost V 7 bases and J 5 bases, with 20 bases left between them. The CDR3 DNA reads TGTGCCAGTACTCGTCGACCATCTCAGGGGACCGGGGAGCTGTTTTTT. Its translation: CASTRRPSQGTGELFF.

This rearrangement joins TRBV11-3 to TRBJ2-7; possible D gene TRBD1, 7 bases. CDR1 and CDR2 (germline): SGHNT, YENEEA. CDR3 size: 14 residues. V was clipped by 0 bases and J by 12 bases, with 18 bases between them. The CDR3 coding sequence is TGTGCCAGCAGCTTAGATCGGATGGAGGGGGCGCCGTACTTC. Translated, it gives CASSLDRMEGAPYF. The full variable domain, rest sourced from reference TRBV11-3 and TRBJ2-7, is EAGVVQSPRYKIIEKKQPVAFWCNPISGHNTLYWYLQNLGQGPELLIRYENEEAVDDSQLPKDRFSAERLKGVDSTLKIQPAELGDSAVYLCASSLDRMEGAPYFGPGTRLTVT.

This clone was recorded only once. This rearrangement joins TRBV9 to TRBJ1-2; the match to TRBD1 covers 11 bases. This CDR3 region has 15 residues. V trimming: 4 bases; J trimming: 7 bases; junction bases outside the gene matches: 9. CDR1 is SGDLS, CDR2 YYNGEE, per germline. Here the CDR3 reads CASSFQDRGQGGYTF. DNA for the CDR3: TGTGCCAGCAGCTTCCAGGACAGGGGGCAGGGTGGCTACACCTTC.

The chain recombines TRBV5-8 with TRBJ1-2; D gene uncertain. Germline V CDR1 and CDR2: SGHTS, YDEGEE. CDR3 length: 13 residues. V was cut by 2 bases and J by 2 bases, with 7 bases left in between. CDR3 sequence reads: CASSFRGNYGYTF. The CDR3 DNA is TGTGCCAGCAGCTTCAGAGGAAACTATGGCTACACCTTC.

This chain joins TRBV28 and TRBJ1-6; no firm D call. This CDR3 spans 15 amino acids. V lost 9 bases and J 10 bases, leaving 22 bases between the germline ends. Germline CDR1 is MDHEN and CDR2 is SYDVKM. CDR3 loop: CASSDLQTIQSPLHF. As DNA, the CDR3 is TGTGCCAGTTCAGACTTGCAGACTATTCAGTCACCCCTCCACTTT.

The chain is built from TRBV5-1 and TRBJ2-7, with 8 bases lining up with TRBD1. Losses at the gene ends were 4 bases for V and 4 bases for J; bases not matched to a gene: 4. From germline, CDR1 is SGHRS and CDR2 YFSETQ. This CDR3 region has 13 residues. The CDR3 sequence: CASSPQGGYEQYF. For the CDR3, the DNA is TGCGCCAGCAGCCCACAGGGGGGTTACGAGCAGTACTTC.

The chain couples TRBV7-2 to TRBJ2-1; TRBD1 agrees at 7 bases. After removal of 0 bases from V and 3 bases from J, the junction contained 2 bases not matched to a gene. Germline values: CDR1 SGHTA, CDR2 FQGNSA. The CDR3 runs to 15 residues. Here the CDR3 reads CASSLARGNYNEQFF. CDR3 DNA: TGTGCCAGCAGCTTAGCCAGGGGGAACTACAATGAGCAGTTCTTC.

The sample holds one count of this clone. This CDR3 reads CASSVEVSGATDTQYF. CDR3 in DNA: TGTGCCAGCAGCGTAGAGGTGTCAGGGGCTACAGATACGCAGTATTTT. The chain uses TRBV9 and TRBJ2-3, with D maybe TRBD1 (6 bases). Trimming took off 0 bases at V and 3 bases at J, with 14 bases between the two ends. This CDR3 is 16 amino acids long. Germline CDR1 is SGDLS and CDR2 is YYNGEE. The variable domain in full, completed from reference TRBV9 and TRBJ2-3, reads DSGVTQTPKHLITATGQRVTLRCSPRSGDLSVYWYQQSLDQGLQFLIQYYNGEERAKGNILERFSAQQFPDLHSELNLSSLELGDSALYFCASSVEVSGATDTQYFGPGTRLTVL.

The V gene is TRBV11-2, the J gene TRBJ2-2; weak D call: TRBD2 (6 bases). V dropped 0 bases and J dropped 6 bases, with 8 bases sitting between them. This CDR3 has 14 amino acids. CDR1 and CDR2 from the germline V gene are SGHAT and FQNNGV. The CDR3 DNA reads as TGTGCCAGCAGCTTAGATCGGAGGGCCGGGGAGCTGTTTTTT. It yields the protein CASSLDRRAGELFF.

The chain carries TRBV12-5 and TRBJ1-2, with D possibly TRBD1 on 6 matching bases. The CDR3 runs to 15 residues. Germline V gives CDR1 LGHNT, CDR2 FRNRAP. Trimming stripped 0 bases from V and 8 bases from J, with 16 bases between. CDR3 protein: CASGLVPEQGRGYTF. CDR3 bases: TGTGCTAGTGGTTTGGTACCCGAACAGGGACGGGGCTACACCTTC. The full variable domain, its missing parts supplied by reference TRBV12-5 and TRBJ1-2, is DARVTQTPRHKVTEMGQEVTMRCQPILGHNTVFWYRQTMMQGLELLAYFRNRAPLDDSGMPKDRFSAEMPDATLATLKIQPSEPRDSAVYFCASGLVPEQGRGYTFGSGTRLTVV.

This clone has just one count. Written as DNA, the CDR3 is TGTGCCAGTAGTATTGAGGTTAGCGGAGGCTCCTACGAGCAGTACTTC. It yields the protein CASSIEVSGGSYEQYF. V is TRBV19 and J is TRBJ2-7; perhaps TRBD2 as D (6 bases). This CDR3 contains 16 residues. Germline CDR1 is LNHDA and CDR2 is SQIVND (reference sequence). Trimming pared 3 bases from V and 0 bases from J, leaving 15 bases between.

The V call is TRBV7-2, the J call TRBJ2-7; TRBD2 agrees at 8 bases. The CDR3 runs to 15 residues. V was clipped by 1 base and J by 6 bases; unmatched bases: 8. Germline values: CDR1 SGHTA, CDR2 FQGNSA. The CDR3 protein is CASSLVPQTSVEQYF. In nucleotides, the CDR3 is TGTGCCAGCAGCTTAGTGCCCCAGACTAGCGTCGAGCAGTACTTC.

The chain combines TRBV9 with TRBJ1-2; 12 bases line up with TRBD1. The CDR3 totals 16 residues. The germline V gene encodes CDR1 SGDLS and CDR2 YYNGEE. Trimming cost V 4 bases and J 4 bases; bases outside gene matches: 8. The CDR3 protein is CASSTSGTGGSYGYTF. CDR3 DNA: TGTGCCAGCAGCACCTCCGGGACAGGGGGCTCCTATGGCTACACCTTC.

This chain connects TRBV6-4 to TRBJ2-7; D gene ambiguous. The germline CDR1 and CDR2 sequences are MRHNA and SNTAGT. V lost 8 bases and J 0 bases, leaving 11 bases between the germline ends. This CDR3 contains 13 residues. This CDR3 reads CASVARSSYEQYF. The CDR3 nucleotides read TGTGCCAGCGTGGCTAGATCCTCCTACGAGCAGTACTTC.

This chain links TRBV4-3 with TRBJ1-6; no firm D call. The CDR3 consists of 12 residues. Germline values: CDR1 LGHNA, CDR2 YSLEER. Deletions cut 7 bases from V and 7 bases from J, with 8 bases between. The CDR3 nucleotides are TGCGCCAGCAATACAGTAAATTCACCCCTCCACTTT. Protein sequence: CASNTVNSPLHF.

CDR3 nucleotide sequence: TGTGCCAGCACCCCAGGGGCAGTTGAGCCCCAGCATTTT. Its translation is CASTPGAVEPQHF. The chain has TRBV28 and TRBJ1-5; maybe TRBD1 (6 bases). Germline V gene lookup returns CDR1 MDHEN and CDR2 SYDVKM. This CDR3 has 13 amino acids. Trimming left V 7 bases short and J 8 bases short, with 15 bases between.

This chain uses TRBV7-3 with TRBJ2-7; 7 bases are a match to TRBD1. Germline V CDR1 and CDR2: SGHTA, FQGTGA. The CDR3 consists of 14 residues. With V trimmed by 1 base and J by 5 bases, 5 bases remained unmatched. CDR3 loop: CASSLMDRMNEQYF. CDR3 DNA: TGTGCCAGCAGCTTAATGGACAGGATGAACGAGCAGTACTTC.

The rearrangement joins TRBV28 to TRBJ2-3, with 9 bases that match TRBD2. CDR1 is MDHEN, CDR2 SYDVKM, per germline. This CDR3 comprises 14 residues. Trimming took 6 bases from V and 5 from J; bases not matched to a gene: 6. In DNA, the CDR3 is TGTGCCAGCAGAATAGCGGGAGCCTTAGATACGCAGTATTTT. Protein sequence: CASRIAGALDTQYF.

The rearrangement uses TRBV5-5 and TRBJ2-3, with 7 bases aligning to TRBD2. After removal of 0 bases from V and 4 bases from J, the junction contained 2 bases not matched to a gene. The CDR3 loop spans 14 amino acids. In germline, CDR1 is SGHKS, CDR2 YYEKEE (reference sequence). Written as DNA, the CDR3 is TGTGCCAGCAGCTTGGGGGGAGGGGCAGATACGCAGTATTTT. It codes for CASSLGGGADTQYF.